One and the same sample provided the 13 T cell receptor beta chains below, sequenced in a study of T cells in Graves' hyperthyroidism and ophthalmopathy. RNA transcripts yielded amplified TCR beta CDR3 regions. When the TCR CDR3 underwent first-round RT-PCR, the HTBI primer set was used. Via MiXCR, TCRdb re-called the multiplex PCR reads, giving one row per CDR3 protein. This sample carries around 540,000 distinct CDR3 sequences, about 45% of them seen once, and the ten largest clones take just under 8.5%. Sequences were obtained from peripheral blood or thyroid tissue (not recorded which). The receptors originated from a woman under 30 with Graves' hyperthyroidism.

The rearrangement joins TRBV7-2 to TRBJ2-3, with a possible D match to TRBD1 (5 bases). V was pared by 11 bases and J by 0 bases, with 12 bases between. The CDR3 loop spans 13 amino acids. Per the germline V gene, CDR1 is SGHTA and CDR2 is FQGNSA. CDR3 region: CAGRGMSTDTQYF. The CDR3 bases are TGTGCCGGAAGGGGTATGAGCACAGATACGCAGTATTTT.

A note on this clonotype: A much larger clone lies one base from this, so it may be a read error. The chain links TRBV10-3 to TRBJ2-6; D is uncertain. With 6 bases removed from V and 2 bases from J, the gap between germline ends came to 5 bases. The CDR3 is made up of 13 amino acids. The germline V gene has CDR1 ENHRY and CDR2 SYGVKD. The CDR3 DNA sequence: TGTGCCATCAGGGGCGCTGGGGCCAACGTCCTGACTTTC. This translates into CAIRGAGANVLTF.

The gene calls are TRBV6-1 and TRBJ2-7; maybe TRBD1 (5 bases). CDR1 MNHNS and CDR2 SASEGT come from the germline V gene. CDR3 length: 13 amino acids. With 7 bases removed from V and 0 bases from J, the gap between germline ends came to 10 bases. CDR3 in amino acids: CASTLRGSYEQYF. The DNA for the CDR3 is TGTGCCAGCACCTTAAGGGGCTCCTACGAGCAGTACTTC.

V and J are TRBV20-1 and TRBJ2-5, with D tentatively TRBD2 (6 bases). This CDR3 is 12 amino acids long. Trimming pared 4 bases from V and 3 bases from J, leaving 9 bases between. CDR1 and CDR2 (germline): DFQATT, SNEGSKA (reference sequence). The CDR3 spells CSATGRKETQYF. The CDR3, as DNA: TGCAGTGCTACCGGGAGAAAAGAGACCCAGTACTTC.

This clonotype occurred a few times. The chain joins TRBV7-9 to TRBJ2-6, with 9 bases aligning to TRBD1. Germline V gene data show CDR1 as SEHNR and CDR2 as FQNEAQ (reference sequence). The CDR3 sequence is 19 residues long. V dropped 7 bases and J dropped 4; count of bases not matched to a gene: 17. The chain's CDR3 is CASTQTPRTGARGANVLTF. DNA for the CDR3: TGTGCCAGCACCCAAACCCCCAGGACAGGGGCGAGAGGGGCCAACGTCCTGACTTTC.

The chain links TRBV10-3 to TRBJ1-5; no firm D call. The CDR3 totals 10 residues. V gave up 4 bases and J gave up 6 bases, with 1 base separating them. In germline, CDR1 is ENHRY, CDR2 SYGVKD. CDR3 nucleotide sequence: TGTGCCATCAGTGGTCAGCCCCAGCATTTT. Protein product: CAISGQPQHF.

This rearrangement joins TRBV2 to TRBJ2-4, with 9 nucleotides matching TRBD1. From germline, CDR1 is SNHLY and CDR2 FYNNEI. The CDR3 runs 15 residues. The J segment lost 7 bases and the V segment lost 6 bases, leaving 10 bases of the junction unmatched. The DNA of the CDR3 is TGTGCCAGCAGCCTATTGGGGGACAGGGACAACATTCAGTACTTC. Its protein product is CASSLLGDRDNIQYF.

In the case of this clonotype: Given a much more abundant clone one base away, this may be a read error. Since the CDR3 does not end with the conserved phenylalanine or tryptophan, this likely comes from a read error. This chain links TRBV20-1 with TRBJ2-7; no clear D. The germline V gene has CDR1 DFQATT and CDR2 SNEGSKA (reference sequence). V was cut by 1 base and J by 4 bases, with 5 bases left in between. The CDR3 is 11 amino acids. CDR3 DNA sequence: TGCAGTGCTAGAGCGAGATACGAGCAGTACCTC. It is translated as CSARARYEQYL.

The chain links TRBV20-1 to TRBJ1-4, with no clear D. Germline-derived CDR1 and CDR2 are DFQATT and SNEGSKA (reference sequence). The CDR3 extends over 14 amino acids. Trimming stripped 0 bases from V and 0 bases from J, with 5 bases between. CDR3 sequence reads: CSARDRSTNEKLFF. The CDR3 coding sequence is TGCAGTGCTAGAGACAGATCAACTAATGAAAAACTGTTTTTT.

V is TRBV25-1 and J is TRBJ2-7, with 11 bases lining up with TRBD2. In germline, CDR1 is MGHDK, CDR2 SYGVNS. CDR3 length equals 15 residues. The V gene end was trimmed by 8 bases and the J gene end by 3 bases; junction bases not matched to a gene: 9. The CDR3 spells CASSVPGLADYEQYF. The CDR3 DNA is TGTGCCAGCTCAGTTCCGGGACTAGCGGACTACGAGCAGTACTTC.

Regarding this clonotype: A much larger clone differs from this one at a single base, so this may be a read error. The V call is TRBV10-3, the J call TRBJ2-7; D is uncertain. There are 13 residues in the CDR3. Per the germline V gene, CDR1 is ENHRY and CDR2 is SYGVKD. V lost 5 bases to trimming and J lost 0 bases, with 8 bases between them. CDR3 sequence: CAISPWGSYEQYF. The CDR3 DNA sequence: TGTGCCATCAGTCCCTGGGGCTCCTACGAGCAGTACTTC.

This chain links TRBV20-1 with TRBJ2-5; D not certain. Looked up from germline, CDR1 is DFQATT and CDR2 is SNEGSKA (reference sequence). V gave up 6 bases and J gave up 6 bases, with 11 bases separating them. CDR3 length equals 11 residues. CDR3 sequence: CSAGPWQTQYF. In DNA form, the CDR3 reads TGCAGTGCGGGCCCTTGGCAGACCCAGTACTTC.

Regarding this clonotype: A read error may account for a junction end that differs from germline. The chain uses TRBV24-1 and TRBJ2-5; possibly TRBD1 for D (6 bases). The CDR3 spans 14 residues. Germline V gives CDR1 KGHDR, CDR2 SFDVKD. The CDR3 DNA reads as TGTGCCACCAGTGATCAGGGGCCCCGAGAGACCCAGCACTTC. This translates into CATSDQGPRETQHF.